This entry describes one TCR beta chain. The data were produced by immunoSEQ multiplex PCR, yet TCRdb's version contains in-frame clones alone and is incomplete. The repertoire includes some 46,000 clones, roughly 74% of them detected once, and around 60% sits in the top ten. CDR1 is MNHEY, CDR2 SVGAGI, per germline. This CDR3 is 15 amino acids long. With V trimmed by 8 bases and J by 3 bases, 11 bases remained unmatched. This record belongs to a study of blood T cell repertoires in COVID-19. The sequenced sample was peripheral blood. V is TRBV6-5 and J is TRBJ2-7, with 9 bases that match TRBD2. The sequence was collected from a man aged 80 or over with acute or convalescent COVID-19. DNA of the CDR3: TGTGCCAGCTACTCAGCCGGGACTAGCATCTACGAGCAGTACTTC. Its protein is CASYSAGTSIYEQYF.